This T cell receptor beta chain was obtained from a study of T cell responses to AZD1222 COVID-19 vaccine. Only in-frame clones appear in the TCRdb table, and some are missing; sequencing was by immunoSEQ multiplex PCR. The repertoire holds 150,000 or so clones, with 80% to 95% as singletons. Researchers grouped second doses given at about 4 or about 12 weeks into one pool. Study findings and constraints: Of the AZD1222 recipients, only five to seven were seropositive at baseline. Spike-spanning, vaccine-associated CD4 TCRs were dominant at 160-218 and 743-854.

The CDR3 runs 11 residues. Germline loops: CDR1 SGHVS, CDR2 FQNEAQ. Turning to this clone: The antigen is undetermined. The junction departs from the called germline gene at one end, perhaps through a read error.

The chain couples TRBV7-8 to TRBJ2-5; no clear D gene. This material consisted of peripheral blood, taken 28 days after the second AZD1222 dose. The source is an adult who received the AZD1222 COVID-19 vaccine. The CDR3 loop reads CASSLALETNF. The CDR3 DNA reads as TGTGCCAGCAGCTTAGCGCTGGAGACGAACTTC.